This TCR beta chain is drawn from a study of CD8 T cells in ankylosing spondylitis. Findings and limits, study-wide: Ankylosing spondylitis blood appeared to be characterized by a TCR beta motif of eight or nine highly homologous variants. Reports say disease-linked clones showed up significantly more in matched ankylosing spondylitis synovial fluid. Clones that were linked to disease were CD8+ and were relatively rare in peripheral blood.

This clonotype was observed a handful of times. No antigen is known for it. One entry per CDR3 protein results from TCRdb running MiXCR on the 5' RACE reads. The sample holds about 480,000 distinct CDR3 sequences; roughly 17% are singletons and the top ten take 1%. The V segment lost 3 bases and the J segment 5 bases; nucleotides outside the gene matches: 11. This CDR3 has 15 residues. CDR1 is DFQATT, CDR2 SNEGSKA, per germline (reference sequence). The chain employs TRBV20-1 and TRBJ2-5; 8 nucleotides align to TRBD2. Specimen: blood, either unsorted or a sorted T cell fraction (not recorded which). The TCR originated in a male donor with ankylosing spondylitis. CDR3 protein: CSASNWRGAGETQYF. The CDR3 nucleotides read TGCAGTGCTAGCAACTGGCGGGGGGCCGGGGAGACCCAGTACTTC.